The 15 T cell receptor beta chains below come from one sample, sequenced in a study of blood T cell repertoires in COVID-19. Sequenced by immunoSEQ multiplex PCR; TCRdb stores in-frame clones only, minus some. The sample consists of 65,000 to 85,000 clones, around 76% of them appearing once. The specimen sequenced was peripheral blood. The source of these receptors is a human donor in a cohort sampled during active COVID-19.

The chain links TRBV21-1 to TRBJ2-4; the table assigns TRBD1, which was not confirmed against the DNA. TRBV21-1 counts as a pseudogene. This CDR3 contains 17 residues. CDR3 nucleotide sequence: TGTGCCAGCAGCAAAGTCGGCAGGGGCGTTGCCAAAAACATTCAGTACTTC. Translating gives CASSKVGRGVAKNIQYF.

This rearrangement joins TRBV7-2 to TRBJ2-1; the match to TRBD1 covers 9 bases. Germline V lookup: CDR1 SGHTA, CDR2 FQGNSA. V shed 5 bases and J 1 base; nucleotides not matched to a gene: 3. This CDR3 spans 15 amino acids. The CDR3 DNA reads as TGTGCCAGCAGCCCGACAGGGGGGTCCTACAATGAGCAGTTCTTC. This translates into CASSPTGGSYNEQFF.

The chain links TRBV6-6 to TRBJ2-7; TRBD1 aligns across 7 bases. The germline CDR1 and CDR2 sequences are MNHNY and SVGAGI (reference sequence). Losses at the gene ends were 10 bases for V and 4 bases for J; bases not matched to a gene: 10. The CDR3 is made up of 13 amino acids. The CDR3 DNA reads TGTGCCACGGAGTCGGACAGGAAATACGAGCAGTACGTC. Its translation: CATESDRKYEQYV.

Only one count was recorded for this clone. This chain connects TRBV6-5 to TRBJ1-1; no definite D call. V dropped 7 bases and J dropped 0 bases, with 9 bases sitting between them. Germline V gives CDR1 MNHEY, CDR2 SVGAGI. This CDR3 has 13 amino acids. CDR3 sequence: CASKATMNTEAFF. The CDR3 nucleotides read TGTGCCAGCAAGGCTACTATGAACACTGAAGCTTTCTTT.

The chain has TRBV5-1 and TRBJ1-5; 8 nucleotides align to TRBD1. Trimming cost V 5 bases and J 7 bases; bases outside gene matches: 8. Germline assignment: CDR1 SGHRS and CDR2 YFSETQ. CDR3 length equals 14 residues. In DNA, the CDR3 is TGCGCCAGCAGTCCTCAGGGGGCTAACCAGCCCCAGCATTTT. It codes for CASSPQGANQPQHF.

This clone was detected only once. This rearrangement joins TRBV29-1 to TRBJ1-2; TRBD1 aligns across 7 bases. The germline CDR1 and CDR2 sequences are SQVTM and ANQGSEA. V trimming: 4 bases; J trimming: 0 bases; junction bases outside the gene matches: 8. The length of the CDR3 is 15 residues. The CDR3 DNA reads TGCAGCGTTGGGACCGCCGGGACAGCTAACTATGGCTACACCTTC. Amino acids: CSVGTAGTANYGYTF.

V usage is TRBV24-1 and J usage is TRBJ1-5; a possible D gene is TRBD1 (5 bases). V was clipped by 9 bases and J by 6 bases, with 17 bases between them. The CDR3 has 14 amino acids. Germline CDR1 reads KGHDR; CDR2 reads SFDVKD. CDR3 DNA: TGTGCCACCGGCGCCTCAGGGATGTCTCAGCCCCAGCATTTT. Its translation is CATGASGMSQPQHF.

This clone occurred once. V gene TRBV28 combines with J gene TRBJ2-3; no definite D call. The germline gives CDR1 MDHEN, CDR2 SYDVKM. V was pared by 2 bases and J by 0 bases, with 6 bases between. This CDR3 region has 14 residues. This CDR3 reads CASSLVASTDTQYF. The CDR3 coding sequence is TGTGCCAGCAGTTTAGTGGCCAGCACAGATACGCAGTATTTT.

This chain connects TRBV7-6 to TRBJ2-2, with 12 nucleotides matching TRBD2. Germline lookup yields CDR1 SGHVS and CDR2 FNYEAQ. J lost 4 bases, V lost 5 bases, and 14 bases had no gene match. The CDR3 is 19 residues long. CDR3 sequence: CASSPTLLAGGGFTGELFF. The CDR3 coding sequence is TGTGCCAGCAGCCCGACCTTACTAGCGGGGGGCGGATTCACCGGGGAGCTGTTTTTT.

The J gene is TRBJ2-5, the V gene TRBV4-1, with D unresolved. This CDR3 spans 12 amino acids. Trimming cost V 0 bases and J 4 bases, with 3 bases left between them. From germline, CDR1 is MGHRA and CDR2 YSYEKL. The CDR3 bases are TGCGCCAGCAGCCAAGATCTAGAGACCCAGTACTTC. This gives the protein CASSQDLETQYF.

The V gene is TRBV12-3 or TRBV12-4, the J gene TRBJ2-1, with D unresolved. Trimming shortened V by 7 bases and J by 10 bases, and 11 bases separated the two germline ends. CDR3 size: 11 residues. CDR3 coding DNA: TGTGCCAGCATGAAGAGAGAGGAGCAGTTCTTC. Its translation: CASMKREEQFF.

The rearrangement uses TRBV7-6 and TRBJ2-3, with a tentative D call TRBD2 (7 bases). V dropped 7 bases and J dropped 4 bases, with 12 bases sitting between them. CDR1 is SGHVS and CDR2 is FNYEAQ in the germline V gene. CDR3 length equals 13 residues. The CDR3 nucleotides read TGTGCCAGCAACCCGGGGGGCGCAGATACGCAGTATTTT. It codes for CASNPGGADTQYF.

This chain links TRBV18 with TRBJ1-1, with a tentative D call TRBD1 (5 bases). The CDR3 covers 14 residues. Trimming left V 4 bases short and J 1 base short, with 10 bases between. Germline V gene lookup returns CDR1 KGHSH and CDR2 LQKENI. The CDR3 DNA reads as TGTGCCAGCTCACGGGGGGATGGGAACACTGAAGCTTTCTTT. Translation gives CASSRGDGNTEAFF.

The chain links TRBV6-5 to TRBJ2-3; the match to TRBD1 covers 9 bases. V trimming: 6 bases; J trimming: 4 bases; junction bases outside the gene matches: 5. The CDR3 totals 14 residues. Looked up from germline, CDR1 is MNHEY and CDR2 is SVGAGI. CDR3 residues: CASRRQGDPDTQYF. CDR3 DNA sequence: TGTGCCAGCAGAAGACAGGGGGACCCAGATACGCAGTATTTT.

This clone was picked up one time. CDR3 amino acids: CASSLNGQGDTEAFF. CDR3 nucleotides: TGCGCCAGCAGCCTTAATGGGCAGGGGGACACTGAAGCTTTCTTT. The gene calls are TRBV5-1 and TRBJ1-1, with 7 bases matching TRBD1. Germline CDR1 and CDR2: SGHRS and YFSETQ. CDR3 length: 15 amino acids. The V gene end was trimmed by 4 bases and the J gene end by 3 bases; junction bases not matched to a gene: 9. The full variable domain, its missing parts supplied by reference TRBV5-1 and TRBJ1-1, is KAGVTQTPRYLIKTRGQQVTLSCSPISGHRSVSWYQQTPGQGLQFLFEYFSETQRNKGNFPGRFSGRQFSNSRSEMNVSTLELGDSALYLCASSLNGQGDTEAFFGQGTRLTVV.